Listed below are T cell receptor beta chains from one sample, sequenced in a study of type 1 regulatory T cells. Antigen specificity for these receptors is unknown. One entry per CDR3 protein results from TCRdb running MiXCR on the reads. This table holds just under 65,000 distinct CDR3 sequences, roughly half found once. The sequenced material came from cultured non-Tr1 T cells, either the whole culture or a sorted T cell fraction (not recorded which). Receptor source: a human donor in good health. Both conserved end residues are part of each CDR3. D genes are given only for firm matches. Clone size is not always given. Where it is, it says once, few, many or a class for expanded clones.

d_gene | j_gene | len | abundance | v_gene | CDR3nt | CDR3aa
NA | TRBJ1-5 | 20 | NA | TRBV3-1 | TGTGCCAGCAGCCGGCGAATCAGTATAGTCGGGACGGTAAGCAATCAGCCCCAGCATTTT | CASSRRISIVGTVSNQPQHF
TRBD1 | TRBJ1-5 | 14 | NA | TRBV12-3/TRBV12-4 | TGTGCCAGCACCCTGGGACAGGGGGCTCAGCCCCAGCATTTT | CASTLGQGAQPQHF
NA | TRBJ2-3 | 14 | once | TRBV7-8 | TGTGCCAGCAGCTTAGGCACAGTGGCGGATACGCAGTATTTT | CASSLGTVADTQYF
NA | TRBJ1-1 | 12 | few | TRBV29-1 | TGCAGCGGGGACGGACCGAACACTGAAGCTTTCTTT | CSGDGPNTEAFF
NA | TRBJ2-2 | 15 | many | TRBV3-1 | TGTGCCAGCAGCCAAGGTGGCGGTCACACCGGGGAGCTGTTTTTT | CASSQGGGHTGELFF
TRBD1 | TRBJ2-7 | 14 | NA | TRBV5-1 | TGCGCCAGCAGCCGGGACAGTTCGGCTGTCGAGCAGTACTTC | CASSRDSSAVEQYF
NA | TRBJ2-3 | 13 | NA | TRBV20-1 | TGCAGTGCTAGACCGCCGGACGTCGATACGCAGTATTTT | CSARPPDVDTQYF
NA | TRBJ1-2 | 12 | few | TRBV13 | TGTGCCAGCAGCCGCTCGGGATATGGCTACACCTTC | CASSRSGYGYTF
TRBD1 | TRBJ1-6 | 16 | NA | TRBV4-3 | TGCGCCAGCAGCCAATACACCGGGACAGGGGCACCACCCCTCCACTTT | CASSQYTGTGAPPLHF
NA | TRBJ2-1 | 14 | NA | TRBV7-2 | TGTGCCAGCGACCGGGGGCTCTCATACAATGAGCAGTTCTTC | CASDRGLSYNEQFF
TRBD1 | TRBJ1-2 | 15 | NA | TRBV6-1 | TGTGCCAGCAGTGAACTCGGACAGGGGGCATATGGCTACACCTTC | CASSELGQGAYGYTF
NA | TRBJ2-7 | 14 | few | TRBV18 | TGTGCCAGCTCACCGGGATTCTCAAAAATCGAGCAGTACTTC | CASSPGFSKIEQYF
NA | TRBJ2-7 | 12 | NA | TRBV25-1 | TGTGCCAGCAGTGAAAACCCCCACGAGCAGTACTTC | CASSENPHEQYF
NA | TRBJ1-4 | 16 | few | TRBV4-1 | TGCGCCAGCAGCCTAGGACAAAGAAAACTTAATGAAAAACTGTTTTTT | CASSLGQRKLNEKLFF
NA | TRBJ2-5 | 15 | NA | TRBV7-8 | TGTGCCAGCAGCCCCCTCGGCGAGGGGGAGGAGACCCAGTACTTC | CASSPLGEGEETQYF
NA | TRBJ1-1 | 15 | few | TRBV5-1 | TGCGCCAGCAGCTCCTCCGGTCCCCCCGGGACTGAAGCTTTCTTT | CASSSSGPPGTEAFF
TRBD2 | TRBJ2-5 | 14 | NA | TRBV7-9 | TGTGCCAGCAGCTCAAGCGGGGGGCCGGAGACCCAGTACTTC | CASSSSGGPETQYF
NA | TRBJ2-7 | 16 | NA | TRBV20-1 | TGCAGTGCAACCTGGGCCCCCTTCAGGTCCTCCTACGAGCAGTACTTC | CSATWAPFRSSYEQYF
NA | TRBJ1-1 | 12 | few | TRBV6-1 | TGTGCCAGCAGTGAAGTAAGCCTTGAAGCTTTCTTT | CASSEVSLEAFF
NA | TRBJ1-6 | 13 | NA | TRBV7-9 | TGTGCCAGCCGAGGAGGGTTGGGTTCACCCCTCCACTTT | CASRGGLGSPLHF
NA | TRBJ1-4 | 14 | NA | TRBV12-3/TRBV12-4 | TGTGCCAGCAGCCCCCCCGGGGGGGTGGAAAAACTGTTTTTT | CASSPPGGVEKLFF
NA | TRBJ1-2 | 13 | NA | TRBV20-1 | TGCAGTGCTTCGTTGGGGGGCCCCAATAGATACACCTTC | CSASLGGPNRYTF
TRBD1 | TRBJ1-6 | 15 | NA | TRBV5-1 | TGCGCCAGCAGCTTGGGCCAGGGGGGTGATTCACCCCTCCACTTT | CASSLGQGGDSPLHF
NA | TRBJ2-2 | 16 | NA | TRBV2 | TGTGCCAGCAGTGAGTCCCGCGCCGCGAACACCGGGGAGCTGTTTTTT | CASSESRAANTGELFF
NA | TRBJ2-5 | 11 | NA | TRBV28 | TGTGCCAGCAGTCAGCAAGAGACCCAGTACTTC | CASSQQETQYF
TRBD2 | TRBJ2-1 | 16 | NA | TRBV7-2 | TGTGCCAGCAGCGAAACTAGCGGACTACCCTACAATGAGCAGTTCTTC | CASSETSGLPYNEQFF
NA | TRBJ2-5 | 13 | NA | TRBV10-1 | TGCGCCAGCAGTGCATCAGGGGAGGAGACCCAGTACTTC | CASSASGEETQYF
NA | TRBJ2-5 | 15 | NA | TRBV20-1 | TGCAGTGCTAGCGGGCAGCAGATTCGCCAAGAGACCCAGTACTTC | CSASGQQIRQETQYF
TRBD2 | TRBJ2-1 | 17 | NA | TRBV18 | TGTGCCAGCTCACCGCCGGGGCGGGGGGGCCCCAAGAATGAGCAGTTCTTC | CASSPPGRGGPKNEQFF
TRBD2 | TRBJ2-7 | 15 | NA | TRBV20-1 | TGCAGTGCTAGAGCGGCCAGCGGGGGGAGGTACGAGCAGTACTTC | CSARAASGGRYEQYF
TRBD2 | TRBJ2-2 | 18 | NA | TRBV5-6 | TGTGCCAGCAGCTTGGCCCTACTAGCGGGGCTTCCTACCGGGGAGCTGTTTTTT | CASSLALLAGLPTGELFF
TRBD1 | TRBJ2-7 | 16 | few | TRBV4-1 | TGCGCCAGCAGCCAAGAGTTCGGGACAGGCGCCTACGAGCAGTACTTC | CASSQEFGTGAYEQYF
TRBD1 | TRBJ1-1 | 14 | NA | TRBV20-1 | TGCAGTGCTAGAGACGGACAGGGGGGCACTGAAGCTTTCTTT | CSARDGQGGTEAFF
NA | TRBJ1-2 | 14 | NA | TRBV20-1 | TGCAGTGCTAGACCGGGGGAGACTAACTATGGCTACACCTTC | CSARPGETNYGYTF
TRBD2 | TRBJ2-3 | 18 | NA | TRBV7-2 | TGTGCCAGCAGCTTTGCCCCCCTCGTAGCGGGGGGACCAGATACGCAGTATTTT | CASSFAPLVAGGPDTQYF
NA | TRBJ2-7 | 16 | once | TRBV7-6 | TGTGCCAGCAGCACCGAGGGGGGCATCCTCTCCTACGAGCAGTACTTC | CASSTEGGILSYEQYF
NA | TRBJ1-1 | 17 | NA | TRBV18 | TGTGCCAGCTCACCCTCCGGCAGGGAGTGGGGGAACACTGAAGCTTTCTTT | CASSPSGREWGNTEAFF
NA | TRBJ1-1 | 14 | NA | TRBV12-3/TRBV12-4 | TGTGCCAGCAGTTTAGATGCGGTGAACACTGAAGCTTTCTTT | CASSLDAVNTEAFF
NA | TRBJ2-4 | 16 | few | TRBV7-8 | TGTGCCAGCAGCCGGGGGATCAGCACGGCCAAAAACATTCAGTACTTC | CASSRGISTAKNIQYF
NA | TRBJ1-1 | 14 | NA | TRBV5-1 | TGCGCCAACAGCTATTCCGGGCAGGGCACTGAAGCTTTCTTT | CANSYSGQGTEAFF
TRBD1 | TRBJ1-2 | 13 | NA | TRBV5-1 | TGCGCCAGCAGCTACGACAGGGCCTATGGCTACACCTTC | CASSYDRAYGYTF
TRBD2 | TRBJ2-3 | 17 | NA | TRBV20-1 | TGCAGTGCTACCGAGTACCGCGGGGGAACGGGAAGGGATACGCAGTATTTT | CSATEYRGGTGRDTQYF
NA | TRBJ1-1 | 14 | NA | TRBV7-9 | TGTGCCAGCAGCTTAGAGGGGGGGAACACTGAAGCTTTCTTT | CASSLEGGNTEAFF
TRBD1 | TRBJ1-5 | 14 | NA | TRBV30 | TGTGCCTGGAGTGTTGGGACAGGTAATCAGCCCCAGCATTTT | CAWSVGTGNQPQHF
TRBD1 | TRBJ2-7 | 17 | NA | TRBV7-2 | TGTGCCAGCAGCTTAGTGGCCTCCGGGACAGGGTCCTACGAGCAGTACTTC | CASSLVASGTGSYEQYF
NA | TRBJ2-1 | 15 | NA | TRBV11-2 | TGTGCCAGCAGCTTAGTGGGGTCGAGGGTAGATGAGCAGTTCTTC | CASSLVGSRVDEQFF
NA | TRBJ1-2 | 16 | few | TRBV6-5 | TGTGCCAGCAGTTACTCGTCGTCGGGGGCTTACTATGGCTACACCTTC | CASSYSSSGAYYGYTF
TRBD1 | TRBJ1-3 | 16 | few | TRBV5-1 | TGCGCCAGCAGCTCAGCCACAGGGGCCTCTGGAAACACCATATATTTT | CASSSATGASGNTIYF
TRBD1 | TRBJ1-1 | 22 | NA | TRBV5-1 | TGCGCCAGCAGTTCCCCGAACCGGACAGGGGTTAGCGAGGCGGCCCCGAACACTGAAGCTTTCTTT | CASSSPNRTGVSEAAPNTEAFF
TRBD2 | TRBJ2-5 | 16 | NA | TRBV6-6 | TGTGCCAGCAGTTACCCATTAAGCGGGGGCGGGGAGACCCAGTACTTC | CASSYPLSGGGETQYF
TRBD1 | TRBJ1-1 | 14 | NA | TRBV5-1 | TGCGCCAGCAGCACGACAGGGGTGAACACTGAAGCTTTCTTT | CASSTTGVNTEAFF
NA | TRBJ2-7 | 16 | NA | TRBV12-2 | TGTGCAAGTCGCTATACCGGGACAGGGAGCTCCTACGAGCAGTACTTC | CASRYTGTGSSYEQYF
TRBD1 | TRBJ2-7 | 13 | NA | TRBV6-6 | TGTGCCAGCACCTCAGGGGGCAAGTACGAGCAGTACTTC | CASTSGGKYEQYF
NA | TRBJ1-5 | 13 | NA | TRBV19 | TGTGCCAGTAGGGGAGGCGGCCTCGGGCCCCAGCATTTT | CASRGGGLGPQHF